These 32 T cell receptor beta chains were sequenced from one sample in a study of T cells expressing NK-cell markers. With the 5' RACE reads reprocessed, TCRdb shows one record per CDR3 protein and no DNA. Recorded for this sample: roughly 380,000 distinct CDR3 sequences. The source material was blood T cells: a sorted CD56 or NKG2C T cell subset, CD4+ or CD8+ T cells, or bulk PBMC T cells (not recorded which). These receptors were obtained from a man aged 18-70 years in good health.

The chain has TRBV15 and TRBJ1-4. The germline V gene encodes CDR1 LNHNV and CDR2 YYDKDF (reference sequence). This CDR3 is 13 amino acids long. This CDR3 is CATSRAYEEKLFF. Drawing the rest from reference TRBV15 and TRBJ1-4, the complete variable domain is DAMVIQNPRYQVTQFGKPVTLSCSQTLNHNVMYWYQQKSSQAPKLLFHYYDKDFNNEADTPDNFQSRRPNTSFCFLDIRSPGLGDTAMYLCATSRAYEEKLFFGSGTQLSVL.

The V and J genes are TRBV6-2 or TRBV6-3 and TRBJ2-1; TCRdb outputs TRBD2, but without DNA this stays unchecked. CDR1 is MNHEY, CDR2 SVGEGT, per germline. The CDR3 loop spans 18 amino acids. The CDR3 loop is CASSLPAGGENLNNEQFF.

This chain uses TRBV19 with TRBJ2-5. The CDR3 runs to 11 residues. Germline CDR1 LNHDA, CDR2 SQIVND (reference sequence). CDR3 amino acids: CASGGRETQYF.

This chain links TRBV7-3 with TRBJ2-2; TCRdb indicates TRBD1, and absent DNA this call remains unverified. This CDR3 contains 16 residues. CDR1 and CDR2 (germline): SGHTA, FQGTGA. This CDR3 is CASSLGGQGASGELFF.

This chain connects TRBV20-1 to TRBJ2-7; the TCRdb call, TRBD2, lacks DNA for checking. This CDR3 spans 14 amino acids. Germline loops: CDR1 DFQATT, CDR2 SNEGSKA (reference sequence). CDR3 in amino acids: CSARDGSGRYEQYF.

The chain links TRBV12-3 or TRBV12-4 to TRBJ2-1; TCRdb's D gene call, TRBD2, goes unchecked for lack of DNA. There are 18 residues in the CDR3. This CDR3 reads CASSPGLAGGPFYNEQFF.

The V gene is TRBV20-1, the J gene TRBJ2-3; the D call from TCRdb, TRBD2, cannot be confirmed without DNA. The CDR3 runs 14 residues. Germline values: CDR1 DFQATT, CDR2 SNEGSKA (reference sequence). The CDR3 spells CSARERVFIDTQYF.

The V and J genes are TRBV5-1 and TRBJ2-7; TCRdb designates TRBD1, a call that cannot be tested without DNA. The CDR3 has 14 residues. Germline CDR1 SGHRS, CDR2 YFSETQ. The CDR3 sequence is CASSPDRPPYEQYF.

This chain connects TRBV5-1 to TRBJ2-7; TCRdb names TRBD1, which stays unverified in the absence of DNA. Germline CDR1 reads SGHRS; CDR2 reads YFSETQ. The CDR3 contains 16 residues. CDR3 protein: CASSRLKDRAFHEQYF.

The J gene is TRBJ2-7, the V gene TRBV7-8; TCRdb proposes TRBD2, but this gene call is untestable without DNA. This CDR3 has 18 residues. Germline CDR1 is SGHVS and CDR2 is FQNEAQ. The CDR3: CASSPQTSGGAGGYEQYF.

This rearrangement joins TRBV6-6 to TRBJ2-1; TCRdb selects TRBD2, and the lack of DNA leaves this call unchecked. Germline V gene lookup returns CDR1 MNHNY and CDR2 SVGAGI (reference sequence). The CDR3 is 13 residues long. The CDR3 sequence: CASSAARNNEQFF.

V gene TRBV20-1 combines with J gene TRBJ2-3. The germline gives CDR1 DFQATT, CDR2 SNEGSKA (reference sequence). The CDR3 loop spans 12 amino acids. The CDR3: CSADSRTDTQYF.

This chain joins TRBV11-2 and TRBJ2-7; as DNA is missing, the TRBD2 call by TCRdb cannot be tested. This CDR3 contains 19 residues. Germline V CDR1 and CDR2: SGHAT, FQNNGV. CDR3 sequence reads: CASSLLGTSGGGSLYEQYF.

V usage is TRBV12-3 or TRBV12-4 and J usage is TRBJ1-2. This CDR3 comprises 17 residues. CDR3 protein: CASRGLGTIKDVYGYTF.

V and J are TRBV6-1 and TRBJ2-5; TCRdb names TRBD1, which stays unverified in the absence of DNA. Germline V CDR1 and CDR2: MNHNS, SASEGT. CDR3 length: 15 amino acids. CDR3: CASRDGQGYGETQYF.

This chain links TRBV29-1 with TRBJ2-7; TCRdb outputs TRBD1, but without DNA this stays unchecked. This CDR3 region has 13 residues. The germline gives CDR1 SQVTM, CDR2 ANQGSEA. The CDR3 protein is CSVGARRGFEQYF.

The rearrangement joins TRBV20-1 to TRBJ2-7; TCRdb designates TRBD2, a call that cannot be tested without DNA. The CDR3 contains 11 residues. CDR1 DFQATT and CDR2 SNEGSKA come from the germline V gene (reference sequence). CDR3 protein: CSALAPYEQYF.

The chain joins TRBV4-1 to TRBJ2-1. The CDR3 extends over 15 amino acids. The germline gives CDR1 MGHRA, CDR2 YSYEKL. CDR3 sequence: CASSQDQAPYNEQFF.

This sequence joins TRBV6-5 and TRBJ2-2; TCRdb outputs TRBD1, but without DNA this stays unchecked. The CDR3 contains 17 residues. Germline V gene sequence: CDR1 MNHEY, CDR2 SVGAGI. CDR3 residues: CASSYQGHPEFAGELFF.

V is TRBV6-5 and J is TRBJ2-3. The CDR3 runs 14 residues. Per germline, CDR1 MNHEY and CDR2 SVGAGI. CDR3 in amino acids: CASSYSKTANTQYF.

The chain combines TRBV12-3 or TRBV12-4 with TRBJ2-1; TCRdb's assignment of TRBD1 cannot be checked, as there is no DNA. The CDR3 has 13 amino acids. The CDR3 sequence: CATQGVPYNEQFF.

The chain is built from TRBV7-8 and TRBJ2-5; lacking DNA, the TRBD2 call made by TCRdb goes unchecked. Germline V lookup: CDR1 SGHVS, CDR2 FQNEAQ. CDR3 length: 15 amino acids. Here the CDR3 reads CASSSFGLAGETQYF. The full variable domain, with the rest looked up from reference TRBV7-8 and TRBJ2-5, is GAGVSQSPRYKVAKRGQDVALRCDPISGHVSLFWYQQALGQGPEFLTYFQNEAQLDKSGLPSDRFFAERPEGSVSTLKIQRTQQEDSAVYLCASSSFGLAGETQYFGPGTRLLVL.

The rearrangement joins TRBV29-1 to TRBJ2-1; the TCRdb D gene call, TRBD1, has no DNA to confirm it. Germline CDR1 SQVTM, CDR2 ANQGSEA. The CDR3 covers 16 residues. The CDR3 region is CSVDSRTGGTYNEQFF.

V is TRBV6-1 and J is TRBJ2-3; the TRBD1 assignment by TCRdb is unverifiable without DNA. This CDR3 spans 15 amino acids. Germline V lookup: CDR1 MNHNS, CDR2 SASEGT. This CDR3 reads CASRRTVTSTDTQYF.

V is TRBV11-2 and J is TRBJ2-7; TCRdb returns TRBD1, unconfirmable since there is no DNA. From germline, CDR1 is SGHAT and CDR2 FQNNGV. CDR3 length: 16 residues. The CDR3 sequence: CASSLSGGIYSYEQYF. The whole variable domain, remainder taken from reference TRBV11-2 and TRBJ2-7, is EAGVAQSPRYKIIEKRQSVAFWCNPISGHATLYWYQQILGQGPKLLIQFQNNGVVDDSQLPKDRFSAERLKGVDSTLKIQPAKLEDSAVYLCASSLSGGIYSYEQYFGPGTRLTVT.

The chain employs TRBV12-5 and TRBJ2-1. The CDR3 totals 17 residues. CDR1 and CDR2 from the germline V gene are LGHNT and FRNRAP. This CDR3 is CASGLMPSVILYNEQFF.

The chain couples TRBV20-1 to TRBJ1-1; TCRdb designates TRBD1, a call that cannot be tested without DNA. The CDR3 contains 11 residues. Germline V CDR1 and CDR2: DFQATT, SNEGSKA (reference sequence). CDR3 in amino acids: CSASGGYEAFF.

The gene calls are TRBV25-1 and TRBJ1-2; without DNA, the TCRdb call of TRBD1 cannot be checked. CDR1 is MGHDK and CDR2 is SYGVNS in the germline V gene. CDR3 length: 14 residues. Here the CDR3 reads CASSPGGGGFGYTF.

The V gene is TRBV18, the J gene TRBJ1-4; TCRdb calls TRBD1, which cannot be checked without DNA. This CDR3 comprises 14 residues. Germline CDR1 reads KGHSH; CDR2 reads LQKENI. The CDR3 reads CASSRQATNEKLFF.

The chain joins TRBV3-1 to TRBJ2-5; absent DNA, TCRdb's TRBD2 call cannot be checked. This CDR3 spans 16 amino acids. The germline V gene encodes CDR1 LGHDT and CDR2 YNNKEL (reference sequence). CDR3 protein: CASSQDSLAGHRTQYF.

The chain couples TRBV20-1 to TRBJ1-1; the TRBD1 assignment by TCRdb is unverifiable without DNA. CDR1 is DFQATT, CDR2 SNEGSKA, per germline (reference sequence). CDR3 size: 13 residues. The CDR3 loop is CSAPKGGYTEAFF.

V is TRBV10-3 and J is TRBJ2-7; no DNA is available, so the TRBD1 call from TCRdb remains unchecked. The length of the CDR3 is 14 residues. Germline lookup yields CDR1 ENHRY and CDR2 SYGVKD. CDR3 sequence reads: CAISSQGATYEQYF.